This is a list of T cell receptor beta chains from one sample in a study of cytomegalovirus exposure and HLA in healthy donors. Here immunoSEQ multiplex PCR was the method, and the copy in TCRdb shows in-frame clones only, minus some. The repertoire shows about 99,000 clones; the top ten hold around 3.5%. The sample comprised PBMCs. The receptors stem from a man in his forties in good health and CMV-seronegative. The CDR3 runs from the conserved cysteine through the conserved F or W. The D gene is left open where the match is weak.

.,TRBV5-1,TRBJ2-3,TGCGCCAGCAAGGAACAGGGTACCGCAGATACGCAGTATTTT,CASKEQGTADTQYF
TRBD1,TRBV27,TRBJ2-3,TGTGCCAGCACAGGGGGCTGGGATACGCAGTATTTT,CASTGGWDTQYF
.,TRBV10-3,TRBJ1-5,TGTGCCATCAGTGAGTCAAGCGGGGGCGGCAATCAGCCCCAGCATTTT,CAISESSGGGNQPQHF
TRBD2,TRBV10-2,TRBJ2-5,TGCGCCAGCAGTGGGGGAGGGGAGACCCAGTACTTC,CASSGGGETQYF
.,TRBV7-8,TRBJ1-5,TGTGCCAGCAGCTTAAGAGGGGAGGGATCAGCCCAGCATTTT,CASSLRGEGSAQHF
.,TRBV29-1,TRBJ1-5,TGCAGCGTTGGGCAGGGGTCTCAGCCCCAGCATTTT,CSVGQGSQPQHF
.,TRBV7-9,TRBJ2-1,TGTGCCAGCAGTACCGCCTCCGGGACATACTCTGAGCAGTTCTTC,CASSTASGTYSEQFF
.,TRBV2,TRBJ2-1,TGTGCCAGCAGTGTAGGGACAAACAATGAGCAGTTCTTC,CASSVGTNNEQFF
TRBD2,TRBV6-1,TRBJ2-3,TGTGCCAGCAGTGATTTTAGCGGGGGGCCGGATACGCAGTATTTT,CASSDFSGGPDTQYF
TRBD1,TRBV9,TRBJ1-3,TGTGCCAGCAGCGACCCTTACCAGGGGGCTTCGGGAAACACCATATATTTT,CASSDPYQGASGNTIYF
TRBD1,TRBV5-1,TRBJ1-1,TGCGCCAGCAGCTTGACAGGGGTCAACACTGAAGCTTTCTTT,CASSLTGVNTEAFF
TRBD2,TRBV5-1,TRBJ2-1,TGCGCCAGCAGCTTGACTAGCGGGAGTAACAGTGAGCAGTTCTTC,CASSLTSGSNSEQFF
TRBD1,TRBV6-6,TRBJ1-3,TGTGCCAGCAGTTTTCCGGGACAGGCCTCTAGAAACACCATATATTTT,CASSFPGQASRNTIYF
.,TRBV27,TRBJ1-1,TGTGCCAGCAGTTTCGGCCGACTTCCAACTGAAGCTTTCTTT,CASSFGRLPTEAFF
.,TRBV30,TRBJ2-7,TGTGCCTGGAGTGTAAAAGGGGCCTACGAGCAGTACTTC,CAWSVKGAYEQYF
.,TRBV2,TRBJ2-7,TGTGCCAGCACCGATATACAGAGTTACTCCTACGAGCAGTACTTC,CASTDIQSYSYEQYF
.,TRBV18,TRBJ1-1,TGTGCCAGCTCACCACCCTCGGTGAACACTGAAGCTTTCTTT,CASSPPSVNTEAFF
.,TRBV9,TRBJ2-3,TGTGCCAGCAGCGTCACCGGGACACCCGGGGATACGCAGTATTTT,CASSVTGTPGDTQYF
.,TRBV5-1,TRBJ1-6,TGCGCCAGCAGCTCGGACAGCTATAATTCACCCCTCCACTTT,CASSSDSYNSPLHF
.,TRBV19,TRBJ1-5,TGTGCCAGTAGTATAAGTCCAGGTAATAGCAATCAGCCCCAGCATTTT,CASSISPGNSNQPQHF
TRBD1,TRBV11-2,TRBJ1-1,TGTGCCAGCAGCTTAGGAGGGACAGGGTTCACTGAAGCTTTCTTT,CASSLGGTGFTEAFF
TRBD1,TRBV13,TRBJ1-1,TGTGCCAGCAGCTCCGGGGACAGGGGGCGCGGGAACACTGAAGCTTTCTTT,CASSSGDRGRGNTEAFF
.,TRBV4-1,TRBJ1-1,TGCGCCAGCAGTCAAATCCTGACCCGGGAGAACACTGAAGCTTTCTTT,CASSQILTRENTEAFF
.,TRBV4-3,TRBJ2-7,TGCGCCAGCACCCAACTCTGCTTGGGGAACACACCAGGGGACAACTACGAGCAGTACTTC,CASTQLCLGNTPGDNYEQYF
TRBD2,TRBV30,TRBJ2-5,TGTGCCTGGAGTTCGGGGGGAGAGACCCAGTACTTC,CAWSSGGETQYF
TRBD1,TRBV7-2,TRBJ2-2,TGTGCCAGCAGCATACAGGGGGCAGACACCGGGGAGCTGTTTTTT,CASSIQGADTGELFF
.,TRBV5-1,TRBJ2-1,TGCGCCAGCAGCTGGAAGGGGTACAATGAGCAGTTCTTC,CASSWKGYNEQFF
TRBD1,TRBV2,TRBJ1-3,TGTGCCAGCAGACAGACAGGGGAAAACACCATATATTTT,CASRQTGENTIYF
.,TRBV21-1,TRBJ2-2,TGTGCCAGCAGCAAAGAAGACAGGGCATCCACCGGGGAGCTGTTTTTT,CASSKEDRASTGELFF
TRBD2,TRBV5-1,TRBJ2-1,TGCGCCAGCAGCAAGGGACTAGCGGGTATCGATGAGCAGTTCTTC,CASSKGLAGIDEQFF
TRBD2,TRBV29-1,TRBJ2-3,TGCAGCGTTACGGGAGGTACAGATACGCAGTATTTT,CSVTGGTDTQYF
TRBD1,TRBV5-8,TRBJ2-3,TGTGCCAGCAGCTTCCAGGGGGTAAACACAGATACGCAGTATTTT,CASSFQGVNTDTQYF
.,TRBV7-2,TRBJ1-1,TGTGCCAGCAGCTTGGATACAGGATCGAACACTGAAGCTTTCTTT,CASSLDTGSNTEAFF
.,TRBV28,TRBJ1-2,TGTGCCAGCAGTTTTGGGGGGGTCTACACCTTC,CASSFGGVYTF
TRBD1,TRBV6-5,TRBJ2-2,TGTGCCAGCAGCTCCCGACAGGGTGGTATCGGGGAGCTGTTTTTT,CASSSRQGGIGELFF
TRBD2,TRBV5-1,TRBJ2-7,TGCGCCAGCAGCTATAGCGGGAGCTCCTACGAGCAGTACTTC,CASSYSGSSYEQYF
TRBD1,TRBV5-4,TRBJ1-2,TGTGCCAGCAGCCCCAACAGGGGTGGCTACACCTTC,CASSPNRGGYTF
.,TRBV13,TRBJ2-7,TGTGCCAGCAGCTCCCGGCGGGCCGGATCCTACGAGCAGTACTTC,CASSSRRAGSYEQYF
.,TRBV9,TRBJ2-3,TGTGCCAGCAGCGTAGTCCCAGGGTCGGGAGATACGCAGTATTTT,CASSVVPGSGDTQYF
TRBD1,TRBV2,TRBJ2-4,TGTGCCAGCGGAGAGGGGGCGACCAAAAACATTCAGTACTTC,CASGEGATKNIQYF